The clone carrying this T cell receptor beta chain has at least ten counts. Its specificity is not known. These data come from a study of spatial heterogeneity in lung cancer. General observations from the study: How many expanded intratumoral alpha and beta TCRs were present tracked the tumor mutation count, which was a count of nonsynonymous mutations.

Using its own MiXCR run on the 5' RACE reads, TCRdb lists one record per CDR3 protein. The sample yields over 10,000 distinct CDR3 sequences, about 5.4% seen once. This CDR3 is 14 amino acids long. V dropped 0 bases and J dropped 3 bases, with 6 bases sitting between them. Germline V gene lookup returns CDR1 LNHNV and CDR2 YYDKDF (reference sequence). The time point here: sample taken at primary tumor resection. Sequencing used lung tumor tissue, obtained at surgery. The rearrangement links TRBV15 to TRBJ2-1, with D unclear. The receptor was derived from a female donor with early-stage non-small cell lung cancer. The CDR3 DNA reads TGTGCCACCAGCAGAGATCGACTCTACAATGAGCAGTTCTTC. As protein: CATSRDRLYNEQFF.